One and the same sample provided the 32 T cell receptor beta chains below, sequenced in a study of T cells in Graves' hyperthyroidism and ophthalmopathy. What was amplified from RNA transcripts were TCR beta CDR3 regions. When the TCR CDR3 underwent first-round RT-PCR, the HTBI primer set was used. TCRdb called the multiplex PCR reads again in MiXCR, with one record for every CDR3 protein. This table holds 600,000 or so distinct CDR3 sequences, about 14% found once. Sequenced: blood. These receptors originate from a woman in her 50s with Graves' ophthalmopathy.

This clonotype occurred a few times. This chain connects TRBV29-1 to TRBJ1-1, with D possibly TRBD1 on 6 matching bases. Germline-derived CDR1 and CDR2 are SQVTM and ANQGSEA. The V and J ends lost 1 base and 5 bases respectively, with 17 bases between them. This CDR3 spans 15 amino acids. In nucleotides, the CDR3 is TGCAGCGTTGAAGTCCAGGGGCGGCTTAGGACTGAAGCTTTCTTT. Protein sequence: CSVEVQGRLRTEAFF.

In its sample, this clonotype was seen many times. The rearrangement joins TRBV29-1 to TRBJ2-7; 8 bases align to TRBD2. V trimming: 6 bases; J trimming: 5 bases; junction bases outside the gene matches: 9. CDR1 SQVTM and CDR2 ANQGSEA come from the germline V gene. The CDR3 runs 13 residues. In DNA, the CDR3 is TGCAGCGTCCAAGCGGGAGATGGGGACGAGCAGTACTTC. Its protein product is CSVQAGDGDEQYF.

This clonotype was detected only a few times. This chain connects TRBV6-2 or TRBV6-3 to TRBJ1-1; no reliable D call. V shed 4 bases and J shed 11 bases, with 11 bases lying between them. Germline assignment: CDR1 MNHEY and CDR2 SVGEGT. CDR3 length: 11 residues. CDR3 amino acids: CASSSSMSAFF. The DNA of the CDR3 is TGTGCCAGCAGTTCCTCGATGAGCGCTTTCTTT.

This clonotype was recorded at least ten times. The V and J genes are TRBV7-9 and TRBJ2-7; 7 nucleotides align to TRBD1. Trimming at V came to 5 bases and at J to 2 bases, leaving 15 bases not matched to a gene. The CDR3 loop spans 17 amino acids. Germline V gene lookup returns CDR1 SEHNR and CDR2 FQNEAQ (reference sequence). CDR3: CASSPPGWGQNTYEQYF. DNA of the CDR3: TGTGCCAGCAGCCCCCCTGGGTGGGGACAGAACACCTACGAGCAGTACTTC.

This clonotype was counted a few times. This chain joins TRBV19 and TRBJ2-2; unclear D gene. The CDR3 has 15 residues. Germline V lookup: CDR1 LNHDA, CDR2 SQIVND (reference sequence). V dropped 3 bases and J dropped 4 bases, with 12 bases sitting between them. CDR3 coding DNA: TGTGCCAGTAGTATTCCCCCTGTAGCCACCGGGGAGCTGTTTTTT. It encodes CASSIPPVATGELFF.

Points on this clonotype: A much larger clone differs by one base, so this may be a read error. The chain employs TRBV6-2 or TRBV6-3 and TRBJ2-2; maybe TRBD1 (6 bases). V lost 8 bases and J lost 0, with 16 bases in between. Germline CDR1 MNHEY, CDR2 SVGEGT. This CDR3 is built from 16 residues. The CDR3 bases are TGTGCCAGCGGTCCATCCGGGACACCGAACACCGGGGAGCTGTTTTTT. Its translation: CASGPSGTPNTGELFF.

This clonotype was seen at least ten times. The chain recombines TRBV7-9 with TRBJ2-5; 10 bases map to TRBD1. Germline loops: CDR1 SEHNR, CDR2 FQNEAQ (reference sequence). Losses at the gene ends were 4 bases for V and 5 bases for J; bases not matched to a gene: 10. The CDR3 is made up of 16 amino acids. Here the CDR3 reads CASSSWDRGERETQYF. The CDR3 DNA reads as TGTGCCAGCAGCTCTTGGGACAGGGGCGAGCGGGAGACCCAGTACTTC.

The sample holds many counts of this clonotype. The chain has TRBV7-9 and TRBJ2-7; D uncertain. The V gene lost 4 bases and the J gene lost 3 bases, with 10 bases spanning the gap. Germline-derived CDR1 and CDR2 are SEHNR and FQNEAQ (reference sequence). CDR3 length equals 13 residues. As DNA, the CDR3 is TGTGCCAGCAGCTCGGAAAAGGTCTACGAGCAGTACTTC. This codes for CASSSEKVYEQYF.

This clonotype came up a few times. The chain is built from TRBV5-1 and TRBJ1-2; tentative D call: TRBD1 (5 bases). Germline values: CDR1 SGHRS, CDR2 YFSETQ. There are 16 residues in the CDR3. V lost 1 base and J 5 bases, leaving 18 bases between the germline ends. As DNA, the CDR3 is TGCGCCAGCAGCTTGAGGGCAGGGTTACCCCTTTATGGCTACACCTTC. It yields the protein CASSLRAGLPLYGYTF.

The CDR3 sequence: CASVGETIQYF. CDR3 nucleotides: TGTGCCAGCGTCGGGGAAACCATTCAGTACTTC. This chain uses TRBV28 with TRBJ2-4; maybe TRBD2 (5 bases). The CDR3 contains 11 residues. Trimming cost V 8 bases and J 9 bases, with 11 bases left between them. CDR1 and CDR2 from the germline V gene are MDHEN and SYDVKM.

This clonotype was observed at least ten times. The gene calls are TRBV30 and TRBJ2-7; 8 positions agree with TRBD2. The V and J ends lost 8 bases and 4 bases, in that order; junction bases with no gene match: 10. Germline CDR1 reads GTSNPN; CDR2 reads SVGIG (reference sequence). This CDR3 contains 13 residues. The CDR3 coding sequence is TGTGCCCATCACGGACTAGCAGAGTACGAGCAGTACTTC. This encodes CAHHGLAEYEQYF.

As regards this clonotype: A much larger clone sits a single nucleotide away, making a read error possible. V and J are TRBV6-2 or TRBV6-3 and TRBJ2-1; no firm D call. The germline V gene encodes CDR1 MNHEY and CDR2 SVGEGT. There are 12 residues in the CDR3. CDR3: CASTPRHNEQSF. CDR3 in DNA: TGTGCCAGCACTCCGAGGCACAATGAGCAGTCCTTC.

About this clonotype: Compared with germline, one end of the junction differs, possibly owing to a read error. This rearrangement joins TRBV7-8 to TRBJ1-5; possibly TRBD1 for D (5 bases). Germline V gene lookup returns CDR1 SGHVS and CDR2 FQNEAQ. The CDR3 extends over 13 amino acids. CDR3 sequence reads: CASSLGANQPHHF. DNA for the CDR3: TGTGCCAGCAGCCTAGGGGCTAATCAGCCCCATCATTTT.

This clonotype was detected ten times or more. This chain joins TRBV18 and TRBJ2-7; 8 nucleotides line up with TRBD1. J was trimmed by 2 bases and V by 3 bases; bases with no gene match: 3. The germline CDR1 and CDR2 sequences are KGHSH and LQKENI. This CDR3 contains 14 residues. The CDR3 protein is CASSPSGQAYEQYF. The CDR3 bases are TGTGCCAGCTCACCCTCGGGACAGGCCTACGAGCAGTACTTC.

This clonotype was recorded at least ten times. The rearrangement joins TRBV28 to TRBJ2-5; D ambiguous. Germline CDR1 is MDHEN and CDR2 is SYDVKM. CDR3 length: 13 residues. V dropped 6 bases and J dropped 4 bases, with 12 bases sitting between them. The CDR3 DNA reads TGTGCCAGCAGCCACCTCGGTCGAGAGACCCAGTACTTC. This codes for CASSHLGRETQYF.

This chain connects TRBV9 to TRBJ2-1; TRBD2 matches 9 bases. The CDR3 runs to 16 residues. CDR1 and CDR2 from the germline V gene are SGDLS and YYNGEE. V shed 4 bases and J 6 bases; nucleotides not matched to a gene: 11. CDR3: CASSPRASGIGNEQFF. The CDR3 DNA follows: TGTGCCAGCAGCCCCCGCGCTAGCGGGATTGGCAATGAGCAGTTCTTC.

This clonotype was picked up many times. The chain combines TRBV20-1 with TRBJ2-5, with D possibly matching TRBD1 (7 bases). CDR3 length: 13 residues. V lost 2 bases, J lost 5 bases, and 12 bases lay in between. Germline V gene lookup returns CDR1 DFQATT and CDR2 SNEGSKA (reference sequence). As DNA, the CDR3 is TGCAGTGCTAGACGCAGGGGGGTCGAGACCCAGTACTTC. As protein: CSARRRGVETQYF.

The chain is built from TRBV14 and TRBJ2-5; 8 positions match TRBD1. V was pared by 3 bases and J by 2 bases, with 11 bases of the junction left unmatched. From germline, CDR1 is SGHDN and CDR2 FVKESK. The CDR3 has 17 residues. CDR3 DNA: TGTGCCAGCAGCCATCTTGGACAGGGCAGTTTACAAGAGACCCAGTACTTC. It yields the protein CASSHLGQGSLQETQYF.

This clonotype was found many times. This rearrangement joins TRBV20-1 to TRBJ2-3; a possible D gene is TRBD2 (6 bases). The CDR3 length is 14 residues. Germline CDR1 DFQATT, CDR2 SNEGSKA (reference sequence). V dropped 0 bases and J dropped 1 base, with 8 bases sitting between them. In DNA form, the CDR3 reads TGCAGTGCTAGAGATCAGCGGGGCACAGATACGCAGTATTTT. It codes for CSARDQRGTDTQYF.

This clonotype was seen ten or more times. V gene TRBV4-2 combines with J gene TRBJ2-5; D gene ambiguous. CDR1 and CDR2 (germline): LGHNA, YNFKEQ. The CDR3 is 14 amino acids. The V end was cut by 0 bases, the J end by 1 base, with 6 bases between. This CDR3 reads CASSQDWVQETQYF. The DNA for the CDR3 is TGTGCCAGCAGCCAAGACTGGGTCCAAGAGACCCAGTACTTC.

The chain couples TRBV9 to TRBJ2-1, with D perhaps matching TRBD1 (6 bases). Germline values: CDR1 SGDLS, CDR2 YYNGEE. Trimming left V 4 bases short and J 1 base short, with 15 bases between. CDR3 length: 16 residues. The DNA for the CDR3 is TGTGCCAGCAGCCCGACAGGAGCCCCATCCTACAATGAGCAGTTCTTC. Translating it yields CASSPTGAPSYNEQFF.

This clonotype was seen at least ten times. The chain is built from TRBV6-2 or TRBV6-3 and TRBJ2-6; D is undetermined. Germline V gene sequence: CDR1 MNHEY, CDR2 SVGEGT. The CDR3 has 14 amino acids. Trimming pared 6 bases from V and 0 bases from J, leaving 6 bases between. CDR3 DNA: TGTGCCAGCAGCGACTTCTCTGGGGCCAACGTCCTGACTTTC. Translated: CASSDFSGANVLTF.

V gene TRBV6-2 or TRBV6-3 combines with J gene TRBJ1-1; D is unresolved. V was cut by 1 base and J by 11 bases, with 8 bases left in between. This CDR3 comprises 11 residues. Germline V gene data show CDR1 as MNHEY and CDR2 as SVGEGT. CDR3 nucleotides: TGTGCCAGCAGTTACTTTGGGGTTGCTTTCTTT. Protein: CASSYFGVAFF.

This clonotype was recorded many times. This chain links TRBV6-1 with TRBJ1-4; D is perhaps TRBD1 (5 bases). Trimming left V 8 bases short and J 0 bases short, with 16 bases between. The CDR3 length is 16 residues. The germline CDR1 and CDR2 sequences are MNHNS and SASEGT. The DNA for the CDR3 is TGTGCCAGCTTGCAGCATGTAGGGGCAACTAATGAAAAACTGTTTTTT. Translated, it gives CASLQHVGATNEKLFF.

This rearrangement joins TRBV29-1 to TRBJ2-1; D gene uncertain. V lost 6 bases to trimming and J lost 3 bases, with 9 bases between them. Germline CDR1 SQVTM, CDR2 ANQGSEA. The CDR3 covers 12 residues. The CDR3 DNA reads TGCAGCGTCCCCGTGAACTACAATGAGCAGTTCTTC. Encoded protein: CSVPVNYNEQFF.

This clonotype appeared a few times. The chain couples TRBV13 to TRBJ1-2, with D maybe TRBD1 (5 bases). The V and J ends lost 5 bases and 5 bases respectively, with 21 bases between them. Germline V CDR1 and CDR2: PRHDT, FYEKMQ (reference sequence). This CDR3 is built from 16 residues. The CDR3 sequence: CASSLRGGAQKYGYTF. For the CDR3, the DNA is TGTGCCAGCAGCCTTAGGGGAGGGGCCCAGAAGTATGGCTACACCTTC.

In this sample, this clonotype turned up many times. This chain joins TRBV20-1 and TRBJ1-1; TRBD1 aligns across 7 bases. The germline V gene encodes CDR1 DFQATT and CDR2 SNEGSKA (reference sequence). Trimming took 6 bases from V and 1 from J; bases not matched to a gene: 5. The CDR3 length is 13 residues. The DNA for the CDR3 is TGCAGTGCACAGGACAGGAAGAACACTGAAGCTTTCTTT. It encodes CSAQDRKNTEAFF.

In its sample, this clonotype was seen many times. This chain joins TRBV13 and TRBJ2-1, with D uncertain. The CDR3 consists of 12 residues. Germline-derived CDR1 and CDR2 are PRHDT and FYEKMQ (reference sequence). V shed 5 bases and J shed 8 bases, with 10 bases lying between them. The CDR3 here is CASSPGPHEQFF. The CDR3 DNA follows: TGTGCCAGCAGCCCAGGACCCCATGAGCAGTTCTTC. Full variable domain (missing parts from reference TRBV13 and TRBJ2-1): AAGVIQSPRHLIKEKRETATLKCYPIPRHDTVYWYQQGPGQDPQFLISFYEKMQSDKGSIPDRFSAQQFSDYHSELNMSSLELGDSALYFCASSPGPHEQFFGPGTRLTVL.

V and J are TRBV7-8 and TRBJ1-2; D not resolved. The V end lost 3 bases, the J end lost 3 bases, and 11 bases lay between the germline ends. The CDR3 has 14 amino acids. Germline V CDR1 and CDR2: SGHVS, FQNEAQ. The CDR3 region has the DNA TGTGCCAGCAGCTTTGGGGAGTTCTACTATGGCTACACCTTC. It specifies CASSFGEFYYGYTF.

This clonotype was counted ten times or more. The CDR3 region is CASSQEGNIQYF. DNA of the CDR3: TGTGCCAGCAGCCAGGAGGGAAACATTCAGTACTTC. This chain connects TRBV3-1 to TRBJ2-4; tentative D call: TRBD2 (6 bases). V lost 3 bases, J lost 6 bases, and 6 bases lay in between. The CDR3 extends over 12 amino acids. Germline CDR1 is LGHDT and CDR2 is YNNKEL (reference sequence). Full variable domain (outside the CDR3, taken from reference TRBV3-1 and TRBJ2-4): DTAVSQTPKYLVTQMGNDKSIKCEQNLGHDTMYWYKQDSKKFLKIMFSYNNKELIINETVPNRFSPKSPDKAHLNLHINSLELGDSAVYFCASSQEGNIQYFGAGTRLSVL.

In its sample, this clonotype was seen a few times. The chain couples TRBV13 to TRBJ2-7; tentative D call: TRBD1 (6 bases). Trimming took off 6 bases at V and 7 bases at J, with 10 bases between the two ends. The CDR3 is 11 residues long. Germline assignment: CDR1 PRHDT and CDR2 FYEKMQ (reference sequence). The CDR3 reads CASRSGQEQYF. DNA of the CDR3: TGTGCCAGCAGATCTGGACAGGAGCAGTACTTC.

This clonotype showed up just a few times. V usage is TRBV18 and J usage is TRBJ2-2; TRBD2 matches 11 bases. Germline assignment: CDR1 KGHSH and CDR2 LQKENI. V was pared by 3 bases and J by 4 bases, with 4 bases of the junction left unmatched. The CDR3 length is 16 residues. CDR3 sequence (DNA): TGTGCCAGCTCACCTTACGGGACTAGCGGCACCGGGGAGCTGTTTTTT. Its protein is CASSPYGTSGTGELFF.